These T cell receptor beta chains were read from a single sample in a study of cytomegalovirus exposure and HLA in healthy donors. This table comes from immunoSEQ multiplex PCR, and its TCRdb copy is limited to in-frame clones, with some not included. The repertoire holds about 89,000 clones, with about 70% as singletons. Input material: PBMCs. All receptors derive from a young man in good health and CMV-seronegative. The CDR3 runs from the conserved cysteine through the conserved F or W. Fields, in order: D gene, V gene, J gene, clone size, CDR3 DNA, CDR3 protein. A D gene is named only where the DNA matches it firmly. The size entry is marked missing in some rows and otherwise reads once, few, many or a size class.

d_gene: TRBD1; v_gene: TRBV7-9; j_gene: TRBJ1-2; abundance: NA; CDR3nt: TGTGCCAGCAGCTTAGGGGGGACAGGGGTTTATAGCTACACCTTC; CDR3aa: CASSLGGTGVYSYTF
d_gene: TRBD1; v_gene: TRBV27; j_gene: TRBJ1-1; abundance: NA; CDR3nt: TGTGCCAGCAGTTCCCTCCGACAGGGGAATATTGAAGCTTTCTTT; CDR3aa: CASSSLRQGNIEAFF
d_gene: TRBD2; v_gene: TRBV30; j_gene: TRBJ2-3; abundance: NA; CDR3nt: TGTGCCTGGAGTGTAACCCCCGGGACTAGCGGGACAGATACGCAGTATTTT; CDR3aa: CAWSVTPGTSGTDTQYF
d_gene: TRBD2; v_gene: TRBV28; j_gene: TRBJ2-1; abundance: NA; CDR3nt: TGTGCCAGCAGCGGGGGGGCTAGACGGTTCTTC; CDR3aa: CASSGGARRFF
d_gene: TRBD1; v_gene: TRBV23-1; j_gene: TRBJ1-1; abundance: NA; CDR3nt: TGCGCCAGCAGTCGCCCCTTGGACAGGCGTCCTGAAGCTTTCTTT; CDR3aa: CASSRPLDRRPEAFF
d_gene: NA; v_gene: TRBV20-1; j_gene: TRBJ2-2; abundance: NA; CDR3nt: TGCAGTGCTAAGGCGGGGCGACTGTTTTTT; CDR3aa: CSAKAGRLFF
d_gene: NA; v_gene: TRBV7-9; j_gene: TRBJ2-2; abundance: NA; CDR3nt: TGTGCCAGCAGCTTACTTCCCACCGGGGAGCTGTTTTTT; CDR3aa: CASSLLPTGELFF
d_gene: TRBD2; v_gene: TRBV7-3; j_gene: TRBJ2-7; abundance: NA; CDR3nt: TGTGCCAGCAGCTTATTTAGCGGGAGTGGGAACGAGCAGTACTTC; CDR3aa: CASSLFSGSGNEQYF
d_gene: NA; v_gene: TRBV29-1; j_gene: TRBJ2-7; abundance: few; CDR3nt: TGCAGCGTTGGGGGACAATACGAGCAGTACTTC; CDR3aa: CSVGGQYEQYF
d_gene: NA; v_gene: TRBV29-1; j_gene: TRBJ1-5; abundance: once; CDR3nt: TGCAGCGTTGATATCGGGGCAGGGGCGGGTCAGCCCCAGCATTTT; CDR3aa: CSVDIGAGAGQPQHF
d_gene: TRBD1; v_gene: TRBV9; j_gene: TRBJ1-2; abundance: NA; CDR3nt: TGTGCCAGCAGCGCCCGTGGGACAGGGTCTGCAGGCTACACCTTC; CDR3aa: CASSARGTGSAGYTF
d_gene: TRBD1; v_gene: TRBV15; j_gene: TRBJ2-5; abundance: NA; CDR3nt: TGTGCCACCAGCGCCGCCTTCGACAGGGATTACCAAGAGACCCAGTACTTC; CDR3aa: CATSAAFDRDYQETQYF
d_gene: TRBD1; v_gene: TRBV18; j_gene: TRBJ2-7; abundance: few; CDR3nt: TGTGCCAGCTCCCGACAGGGGGGGACCTACGAGCAGTACTTC; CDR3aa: CASSRQGGTYEQYF
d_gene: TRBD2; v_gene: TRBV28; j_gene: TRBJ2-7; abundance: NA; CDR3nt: TGTGCCAGCAGGGCTAGCGGGACCCCCTCCCGCTCCTACGAGCAGTACTTC; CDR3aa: CASRASGTPSRSYEQYF
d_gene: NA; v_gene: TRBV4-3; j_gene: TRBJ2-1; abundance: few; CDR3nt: TGCGCCAGCAGCCAAGAGCTGGGGGGTACCGGCCATTACAATGAGCAGTTCTTC; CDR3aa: CASSQELGGTGHYNEQFF
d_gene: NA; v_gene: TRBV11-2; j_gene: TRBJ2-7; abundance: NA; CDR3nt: TGTGCCAGCAGCCCACTGTCCGCCTACGAGCAGTACTTC; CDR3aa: CASSPLSAYEQYF
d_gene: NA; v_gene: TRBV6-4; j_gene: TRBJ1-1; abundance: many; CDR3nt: TGTGCCAGCAGTGAAGGGTTGGACTCTGAAGCTTTCTTT; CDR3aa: CASSEGLDSEAFF
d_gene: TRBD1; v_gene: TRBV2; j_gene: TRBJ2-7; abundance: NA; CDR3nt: TGTGCCAGCACTAGGGACAGGGTCTCCGAGCAGTACTTC; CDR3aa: CASTRDRVSEQYF
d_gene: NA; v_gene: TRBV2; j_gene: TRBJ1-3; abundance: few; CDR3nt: TGTGCCAGCAGTGCACAGAGCTCTGGAAACACCATATATTTT; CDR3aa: CASSAQSSGNTIYF
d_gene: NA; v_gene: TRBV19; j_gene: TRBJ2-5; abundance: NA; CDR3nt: TGTGCCAGTAGTATGCAGGGGCTGCAAGAGACCCAGTACTTC; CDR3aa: CASSMQGLQETQYF
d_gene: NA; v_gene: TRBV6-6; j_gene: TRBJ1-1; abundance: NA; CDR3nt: TGTGCCAGCAGTTACTCGGGGGGTGACACTGAAGCTTTCTTT; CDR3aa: CASSYSGGDTEAFF
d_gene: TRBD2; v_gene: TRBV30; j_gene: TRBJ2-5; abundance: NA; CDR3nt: TGTGCCTGGAGTAGCGGGAGGTTCTTCGAAGAGACCCAGTACTTC; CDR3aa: CAWSSGRFFEETQYF
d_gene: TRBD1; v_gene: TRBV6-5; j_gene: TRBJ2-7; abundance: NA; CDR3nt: TGTGCCAGCAAGAGATACAGGGGAAACTACGAGCAGTACTTC; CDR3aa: CASKRYRGNYEQYF
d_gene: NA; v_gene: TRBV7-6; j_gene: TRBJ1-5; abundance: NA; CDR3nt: TGTGCCAGCAGCCCAGGGTTGGATCAGCCCCAGCATTTT; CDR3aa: CASSPGLDQPQHF